This T cell receptor (beta chain) was obtained from a study of cytomegalovirus exposure and HLA in healthy donors (dated by TCRdb to the late 2010s). Some background on the complete study: According to an earlier analysis of 450 to 650 of the donors, about 180 million T cells yielded 100 million or so unique TCR beta sequences and about 300 Gb of sequence data. About five DR-DQ haplotypes were handled as single units for association and clustering because linkage in the cohort was strong. To predict cytomegalovirus infection status, the study brought together high-throughput TCR immunosequencing, statistical association of individual TCRs with disease status, and machine learning. In addition to the first cohort of approximately 650 subjects, a separate validation cohort of approximately 130 different subjects was used. The study profiled the T cell repertoires of 500 to 800 subjects by immunosequencing and related them to cytomegalovirus serostatus. Typing coverage differed by locus: A, B, C, DRB1 and DQB1 were typed in about 620-630 donors, DQA1 in approximately 520, DPA1 in 600 to 610, and DPB1 in around 440. The aim of the study was to test whether cataloging public T cell receptors could identify signatures of past pathogen exposure. Donor age, sex, ethnicity and CMV serostatus were compiled together with the repertoire data. Of the roughly 420 genotyped donors, approximately 81% were placed in the genetic ancestry cluster associated with self-reported Caucasian donors. In a later genetic analysis, genome-wide SNP genotypes for 398 of the 666 donors were used, and that subset was treated as a discovery cohort. The later analysis used no new phenotypic data to find candidate immune exposures, relying instead on TCR beta sequences and their occurrence across donors. In an earlier analysis of 587 of the donors, high-throughput TCR beta sequencing was used to judge whether each TCR beta V gene segment behaved as functional or pseudogenic. On average, roughly 240,000 unique TCR beta nucleotide sequences were sequenced per donor among about 400 genotyped donors of the cohort, with roughly 18% of those sequences being non-productive. About 320 gigabases of sequencing data and approximately 85 million unique TCR sequences were included in an early release covering 550 to 800 HLA-typed donors. HLA typing covered class I and class II loci at four-digit resolution. A later analysis re-examined previously published TCR beta repertoires from more than 550 donors and added high-resolution HLA genotyping to investigate patterns of TCR occurrence. All discovery cohort repertoires had been generated using a single sequencing platform. What the work shows at the level of the full study, not this receptor alone: When HLA alleles, especially DR and DQ, strongly co-occurred, TCR associations were difficult to assign to individual alleles. In a later analysis, HLA-associated TCR beta chains were found to be more clonally expanded and to have lower generation probabilities than equally common non-associated chains. In a later genetic analysis, fewer N-insertions in productive TCRs were reported among donors in an Asian-associated ancestry cluster than the roughly 640-donor mean. HLA typing was unavailable for some donors at each locus, so association tests used only the typed subset. The sequencing pipeline was judged likely to have produced a cluster of highly shared sequence variants as a technical artifact. V-gene and J-gene trimming of TCR beta chains was associated with a missense DCLRE1C variant in a later genetic analysis, and the association was replicated in an independent cohort. A further reported finding was that TCR beta sequences accurately predicted the HLA-A and HLA-B alleles for most subjects in the first cohort. For the cohort, immune exposure information was limited to CMV serostatus. The study listed 164 TCR beta chains as associated with cytomegalovirus. Correlated functional status among segregating V segments might reflect linkage disequilibrium, but an unknown experimental factor could not be ruled out. A later analysis found that TCR association rates varied across HLA loci, with DRB1 alleles showing the most associated TCRs and HLA-C alleles the fewest. The earlier analysis of approximately 540 of the donors excluded 15 to 20 rarely observed V segments, including chromosome 9 orphons, because counts were too low. In a later analysis, around 15,000 TCR beta sequences were associated with specific HLA alleles at a false discovery rate of 0.05. In this cohort, only TCR beta chains were sequenced, and detectable features were limited by the absence of alpha or paired-chain data. In an earlier analysis of roughly 500 of the donors, most TCR beta V segments appeared in productive rearrangements about 87% or about 30% of the time, broadly matching IMGT annotations. The authors suggested that the approach could potentially be extended to other disease states and immunological phenotypes. Presence/absence analyses assumed roughly uniform sequencing depth across donors, an assumption that may not hold. A few of the identified cytomegalovirus-associated TCR beta chains were confirmed in vitro to be specific for cytomegalovirus antigens. Cytomegalovirus status was reported to be diagnosed by the classifier with high specificity and sensitivity in both the original and validation cohorts. A later analysis reported that several top co-occurrence clusters appeared linked to parvovirus B19, influenza, CMV and Epstein-Barr virus. According to a later analysis, most CMV-associated TCR beta chains appeared to be HLA-restricted, and the HLA associations seemed to be driven largely by CMV exposure. Most TCR sequences were observed very rarely across donors, whereas some public TCRs were present in many individuals.

Library preparation used the immunoSEQ multiplex PCR assay. For the multiplex PCR, a mixture combining 60 forward primers for TCR Vbeta segments and 13 reverse primers for TCR Jbeta segments was used. A multiplex PCR assay on genomic DNA amplified the CDR3 region of rearranged TCR beta genes. The amplified TCR beta libraries were sequenced on the Illumina HiSeq System as 87-base-pair reads. Turning to the authors' computational methods: In a later analysis, about 80 million unique TCR beta chains were counted across the approximately 670 repertoires, and approximately 9.9 million of these chains were shared by at least two donors. A nearest-neighbor algorithm error-corrected the raw reads and collapsed the reads into unique sequences, merging closely related sequences to remove PCR and sequencing errors. Alignment of CDR3 sequences to IMGT reference sequences was used to assign V, D and J gene segments. For a sequence to be retained, at least a six-nucleotide match to both a V gene segment and a J gene segment was required. A rearrangement counted as productive if the CDR3 had no stop codons and remained in frame with V and J, and every other rearrangement counted as non-productive. Following IMGT convention, CDR3 was defined as the stretch from the second conserved V-encoded cysteine up to the conserved J-encoded phenylalanine. The earlier analysis of 550 to 650 of the donors excluded any sequence lacking an unambiguous match to a single V gene segment. An earlier analysis of 587 of the donors classified V segments as functional when productive rearrangements were above 56.7% and as segregating when the standard deviation between donors was above 5%. A statistical classification framework was built to diagnose cytomegalovirus status from the catalog of TCR beta chain sequences. In a later analysis, V and J genes were assigned by comparing TCR nucleotide sequences against IMGT/GENE-DB human TR gene sequences. Using the TCRdist pipeline, a later analysis assigned CDR3 sequences along with most-parsimonious VDJ recombination scenarios. In a later analysis, each TCR beta chain was defined by its CDR3 amino acid sequence together with its V-gene family, and reads without a unique V-gene family were excluded. A later analysis removed 500 to 600 highly shared, low-generation-probability nucleotide sequences to deal with suspected cross-contamination and a sequencing artifact. For each public chain, a later analysis derived a clonal expansion index from normalized ranks of inferred template counts within each repertoire. Generation probabilities in a later analysis came from a VDJ recombination model fitted to out-of-frame rearrangements, and those results were checked against IGoR. A later analysis scored TCR-TCR, TCR-HLA and TCR-CMV co-occurrence with hypergeometric tests, applying a repertoire-size bias correction to TCR pairs. A later analysis estimated false discovery rates by permuting HLA or CMV assignments 20 times. A later analysis grouped co-occurring TCRs with DBSCAN, adding TCRdist sequence similarity when clustering within HLA-allele-positive subsets. For co-occurrence clustering, repertoires with fewer than 30,000 or more than 120,000 public chains were excluded, along with several repertoires with anomalous nucleotide sharing. Here the immuneACCESS table is served through TCRdb, limited to in-frame sequences with V and J called. Missing clones are a known gap in these copies; in checked studies unresolved V genes cover under half, and the rest lacks a known reason. From that table come the V and J calls and clone size; the DNA was used to work out D and trimming. The sample table shows 100,000 to 130,000 clones, and approximately 79% are seen once. Less than 2.5% of the sample goes to the ten largest clones.

The cohort comprised 670 or so healthy bone marrow donors. At the time of sampling, all cohort members were nominally healthy, though unrecorded immune exposures were likely present. The donor was CMV seronegative and belonged to the group of 380 or so seronegative cohort members. A peripheral blood sample was provided by each donor, and peripheral blood mononuclear cells were used for TCR beta sequencing. The Qiagen DNeasy Blood Extraction Kit was used to extract genomic DNA from the blood cell samples. The table lists this clone with a few counts. No antigen is known for it. No per-base quality is available; no much larger clone lies one base away. The sequenced material came from PBMCs. The clonotype was recovered from a man aged 18 to 29 in good health and CMV-seronegative.

The CDR3 is CASSTLGTLNEQFF. The nucleotide sequence is TGTGCCAGCAGCACACTCGGGACACTCAATGAGCAGTTCTTC. This chain is built from TRBV13 and TRBJ2-1, and possibly TRBD1, on 6 matching bases. CDR1 PRHDT and CDR2 FYEKMQ were looked up in the germline V gene (reference sequence). The CDR3 measures 14 amino acids from cysteine to phenylalanine. The only DNA kept is the CDR3, 42 bases in frame from the first base. Trimming takes 5 bases from V and 6 bases from J, and the germline ends sit 14 bases apart. Supplemented by the reference TRBV13 and TRBJ2-1 proteins around the CDR3, the complete variable domain is AAGVIQSPRHLIKEKRETATLKCYPIPRHDTVYWYQQGPGQDPQFLISFYEKMQSDKGSIPDRFSAQQFSDYHSELNMSSLELGDSALYFCASSTLGTLNEQFFGPGTRLTVL.